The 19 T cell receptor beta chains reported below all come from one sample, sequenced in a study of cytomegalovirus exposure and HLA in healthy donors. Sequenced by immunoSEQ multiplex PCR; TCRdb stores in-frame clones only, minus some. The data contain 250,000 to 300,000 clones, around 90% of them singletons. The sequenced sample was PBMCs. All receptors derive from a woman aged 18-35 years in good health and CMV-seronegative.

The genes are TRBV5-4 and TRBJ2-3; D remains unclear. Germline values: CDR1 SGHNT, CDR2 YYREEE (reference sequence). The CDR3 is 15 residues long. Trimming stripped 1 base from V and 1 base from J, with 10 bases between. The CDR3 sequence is CASSLNGPGTDTQYF. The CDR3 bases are TGTGCCAGCAGCTTGAATGGGCCGGGCACAGATACGCAGTATTTT.

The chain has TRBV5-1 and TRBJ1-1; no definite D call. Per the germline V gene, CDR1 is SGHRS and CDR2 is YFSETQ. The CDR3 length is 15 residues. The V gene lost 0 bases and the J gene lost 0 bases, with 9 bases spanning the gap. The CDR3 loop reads CASSLGSFMNTEAFF. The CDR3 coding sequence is TGCGCCAGCAGCTTGGGTAGTTTTATGAACACTGAAGCTTTCTTT.

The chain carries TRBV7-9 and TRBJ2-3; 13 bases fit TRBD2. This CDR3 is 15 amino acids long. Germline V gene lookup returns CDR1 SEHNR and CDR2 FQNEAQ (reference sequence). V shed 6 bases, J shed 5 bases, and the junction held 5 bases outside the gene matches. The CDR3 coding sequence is TGTGCCAGCAGTGAGAGACTAGCGGGGGGAGATACGCAGTATTTT. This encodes CASSERLAGGDTQYF.

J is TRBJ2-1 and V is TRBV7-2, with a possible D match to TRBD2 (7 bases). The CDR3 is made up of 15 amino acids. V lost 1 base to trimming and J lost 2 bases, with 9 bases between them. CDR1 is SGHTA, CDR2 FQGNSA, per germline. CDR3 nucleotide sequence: TGTGCCAGCAGCTTAGAGGGGGGGCCCTACAATGAGCAGTTCTTC. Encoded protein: CASSLEGGPYNEQFF.

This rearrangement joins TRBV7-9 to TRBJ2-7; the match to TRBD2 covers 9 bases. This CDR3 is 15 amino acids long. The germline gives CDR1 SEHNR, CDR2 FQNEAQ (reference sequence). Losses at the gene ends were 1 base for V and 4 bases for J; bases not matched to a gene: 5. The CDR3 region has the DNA TGTGCCAGCAGCTTAGGAGCGGGGGGCGGGTACGAGCAGTACGTC. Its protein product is CASSLGAGGGYEQYV.

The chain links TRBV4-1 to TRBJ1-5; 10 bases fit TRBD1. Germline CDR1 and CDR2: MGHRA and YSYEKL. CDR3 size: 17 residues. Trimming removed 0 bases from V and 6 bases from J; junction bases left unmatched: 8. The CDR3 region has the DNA TGCGCCAGCAGCCAAGAGAGGACAGGGGGATTCGTTCAGCCCCAGCATTTT. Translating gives CASSQERTGGFVQPQHF.

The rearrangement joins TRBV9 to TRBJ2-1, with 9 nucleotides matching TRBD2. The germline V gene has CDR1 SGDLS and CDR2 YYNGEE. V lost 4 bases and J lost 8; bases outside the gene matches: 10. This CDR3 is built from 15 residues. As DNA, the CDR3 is TGTGCCAGCAGCTCAGGCGGCGGGGGGGCCCATGAGCAGTTCTTC. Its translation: CASSSGGGGAHEQFF.

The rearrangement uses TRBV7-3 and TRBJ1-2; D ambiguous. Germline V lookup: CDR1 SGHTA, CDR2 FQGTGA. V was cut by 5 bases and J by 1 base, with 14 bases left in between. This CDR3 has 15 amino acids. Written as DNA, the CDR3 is TGTGCCAGCAGCCCCGACGGAGACCGTAACTATGGCTACACCTTC. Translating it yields CASSPDGDRNYGYTF.

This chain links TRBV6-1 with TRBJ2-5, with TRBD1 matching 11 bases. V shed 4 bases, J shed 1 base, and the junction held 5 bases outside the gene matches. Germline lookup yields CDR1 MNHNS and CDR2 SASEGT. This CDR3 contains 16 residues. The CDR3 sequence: CASSVWGQGGQETQYF. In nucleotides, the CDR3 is TGTGCCAGCAGTGTATGGGGACAGGGGGGCCAAGAGACCCAGTACTTC.

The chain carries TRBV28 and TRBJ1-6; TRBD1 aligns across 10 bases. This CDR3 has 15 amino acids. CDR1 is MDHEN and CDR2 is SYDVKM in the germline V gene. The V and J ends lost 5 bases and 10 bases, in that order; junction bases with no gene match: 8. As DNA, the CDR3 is TGTGCCAGCAGTATACCGGGACAGGGGTCCTCACCCCTCCACTTT. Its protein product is CASSIPGQGSSPLHF.

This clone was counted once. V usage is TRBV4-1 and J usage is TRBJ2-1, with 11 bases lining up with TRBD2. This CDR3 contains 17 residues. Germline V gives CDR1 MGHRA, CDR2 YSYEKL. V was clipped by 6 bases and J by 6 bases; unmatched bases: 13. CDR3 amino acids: CASRERGTSGASNEQFF. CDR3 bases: TGCGCCAGCAGGGAAAGGGGGACTAGCGGAGCCAGCAATGAGCAGTTCTTC.

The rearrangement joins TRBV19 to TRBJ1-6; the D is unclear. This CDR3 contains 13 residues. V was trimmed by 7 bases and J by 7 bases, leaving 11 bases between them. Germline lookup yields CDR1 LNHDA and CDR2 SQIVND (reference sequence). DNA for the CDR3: TGTGCCAGTAAGCACAGTTTAAATTCACCCCTCCACTTT. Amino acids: CASKHSLNSPLHF.

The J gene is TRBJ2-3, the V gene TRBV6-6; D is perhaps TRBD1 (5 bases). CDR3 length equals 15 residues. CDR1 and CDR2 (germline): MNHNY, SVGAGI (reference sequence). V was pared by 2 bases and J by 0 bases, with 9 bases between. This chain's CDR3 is CASSYQGLSTDTQYF. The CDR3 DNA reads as TGTGCCAGCAGTTACCAGGGCCTTAGCACAGATACGCAGTATTTT.

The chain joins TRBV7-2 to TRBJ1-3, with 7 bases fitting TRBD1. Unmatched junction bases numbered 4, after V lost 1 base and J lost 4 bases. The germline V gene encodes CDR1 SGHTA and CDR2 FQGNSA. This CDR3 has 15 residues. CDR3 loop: CASSLEGRGGNTIYF. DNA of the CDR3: TGTGCCAGCAGCTTAGAGGGCAGGGGGGGAAACACCATATATTTT.

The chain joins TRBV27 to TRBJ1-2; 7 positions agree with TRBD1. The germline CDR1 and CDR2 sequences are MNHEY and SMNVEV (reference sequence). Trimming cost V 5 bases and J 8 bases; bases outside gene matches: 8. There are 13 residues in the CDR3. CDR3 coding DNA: TGTGCCAGCAGTAACCGGGACAGTAGGGGCTACACCTTC. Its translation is CASSNRDSRGYTF.

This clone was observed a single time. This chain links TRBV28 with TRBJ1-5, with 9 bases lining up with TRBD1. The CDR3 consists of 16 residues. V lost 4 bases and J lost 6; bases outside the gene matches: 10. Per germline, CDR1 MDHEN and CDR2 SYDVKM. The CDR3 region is CASSSDGQGKSQPQHF. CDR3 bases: TGTGCCAGCAGTTCCGACGGACAGGGGAAGAGTCAGCCCCAGCATTTT. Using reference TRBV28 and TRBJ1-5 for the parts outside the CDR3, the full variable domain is DVKVTQSSRYLVKRTGEKVFLECVQDMDHENMFWYRQDPGLGLRLIYFSYDVKMKEKGDIPEGYSVSREKKERFSLILESASTNQTSMYLCASSSDGQGKSQPQHFGDGTRLSIL.

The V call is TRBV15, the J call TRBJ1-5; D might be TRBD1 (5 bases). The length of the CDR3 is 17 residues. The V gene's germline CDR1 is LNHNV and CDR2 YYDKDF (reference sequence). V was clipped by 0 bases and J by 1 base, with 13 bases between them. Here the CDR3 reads CATSRDWGGQSNQPQHF. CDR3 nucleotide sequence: TGTGCCACCAGCAGAGATTGGGGTGGACAAAGCAATCAGCCCCAGCATTTT. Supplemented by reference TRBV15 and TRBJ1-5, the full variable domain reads DAMVIQNPRYQVTQFGKPVTLSCSQTLNHNVMYWYQQKSSQAPKLLFHYYDKDFNNEADTPDNFQSRRPNTSFCFLDIRSPGLGDTAMYLCATSRDWGGQSNQPQHFGDGTRLSIL.

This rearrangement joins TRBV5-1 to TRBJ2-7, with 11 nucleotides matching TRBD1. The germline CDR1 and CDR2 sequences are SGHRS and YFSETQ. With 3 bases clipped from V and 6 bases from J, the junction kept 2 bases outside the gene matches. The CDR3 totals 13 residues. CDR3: CASSWTGGSEQYV. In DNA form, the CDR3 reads TGCGCCAGCAGCTGGACAGGGGGCAGCGAGCAGTACGTC.

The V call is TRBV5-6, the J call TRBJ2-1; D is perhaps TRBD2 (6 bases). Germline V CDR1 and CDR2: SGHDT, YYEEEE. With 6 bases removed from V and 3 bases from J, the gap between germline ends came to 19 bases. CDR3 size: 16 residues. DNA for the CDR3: TGTGCCAGCACCCGCCCGGGACTCAGCTTCTACAATGAGCAGTTCTTC. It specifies CASTRPGLSFYNEQFF.